This TCR beta chain comes out of a study of T cell responses to AZD1222 COVID-19 vaccine (dated by TCRdb to about 2021). In the study overall: Because spike-specific TCR depth and breadth did not differ between the two schedules, AZD1222 recipients who got a second dose at roughly 4 weeks were pooled with those who got a second dose at roughly 12 weeks. A total of over 230 trial participants underwent TCR sequencing, of whom approximately 210 received two doses of AZD1222 and about 25 received two doses of the MenACWY control vaccine. Enrollment into the trials was organized by age into subgroups of 18-55, 56-69 and 70-plus years, and those subgroups contained about 150, 27 and 61 TCR-sequenced participants, respectively.

The CDR3 regions of human TCRbeta chains were analyzed by immunosequencing. As for how the authors treated the data: Repertoire TCRs were matched against a reference library of SARS-CoV-2-specific TCRs generated with the MIRA antigen-specificity platform. Breadth meant the fraction of unique TCRs that were SARS-CoV-2-associated, whereas depth meant the fraction of total T cells that were SARS-CoV-2-associated. Using the MIRA data, each spike-specific TCR was assigned both to the spike region to which the TCR was reactive and to a CD4 or CD8 class. Log10-transformed breadth and depth values were compared by one-way ANOVA with Sidak's multiple comparisons tests. TCRdb retrieved this table from immuneACCESS and kept in-frame rearrangements only. Not all clones are present; in checked studies, unresolved V genes account for under half, and no reason is known for the remainder. That table supplies the V and J calls and clone size; D and trimming were determined from the DNA. Across this sample there are 98,000 or so clones, with over 75% seen only once. The ten largest account for around a sixth of the sample.

CDR1 MGHRA and CDR2 YSYEKL were looked up in the germline V gene. V lost 3 bases and J lost 7 bases, and the count of bases not matched to a germline gene is 6. From cysteine to phenylalanine, the CDR3 is 15 amino acids long. The DNA shown is the 45-base CDR3, in frame from base 1. In the paper's terms, the time point label means: baseline before first vaccination. The vaccinee samples were drawn from two UK trials, COV001 and COV002, one of which was a single-blind randomized controlled phase 2/3 trial testing AZD1222 (ChAdOx1 nCoV-19) in healthy adults. For TCRbeta chain sequencing, PBMC samples from trial participants were taken at day 0 and at day 28 after the second dose. Broad study findings and their caveats: Most participants were white British and females outnumbered males, and the authors suggested that clonal diversity may have been underestimated. Conclusions about previously exposed vaccinees were limited because only six AZD1222 recipients were SARS-CoV-2 seropositive at baseline. Spike-specific TCR breadth and depth rose significantly after two AZD1222 doses compared with day 0 and with MenACWY recipients. The 56-69-year group was small, and its depth increase did not reach significance, likely because of low power. Because no day 14 peak-response samples were available, the repertoires could be characterized only after the peak T cell response. The vaccine-associated CD4 TCRs covered the entire spike protein, and the dominant responses fell in regions 160-218 and 743-854. Reportedly, close to half of the unique spike-specific TCRs recognized epitopes lying outside the regions that are mutated in the B.1.351 and B.1.1.7 variants.

Notes on this clone: There is no known antigen for this receptor. No much larger clonotype is one base removed from it; base qualities were not supplied.

The sequenced sample was peripheral blood, obtained on day 0 of AZD1222 vaccination. Recombination connected TRBV4-1 to TRBJ1-6, with TRBD1 identical over 7 junction bases. The clonotype comes from an adult in good health. The CDR3 amino acid sequence is: CASSQPTGKNSPLHF. The bases read TGCGCCAGCAGCCAGCCGACAGGGAAAAATTCACCCCTCCACTTT.